This T cell receptor beta chain was observed in a study of a mutant IDH1 vaccine in newly diagnosed glioma (dated by TCRdb to 2020 to 2023). Context from the whole study: Eight vaccinations were administered to patients in weeks 1, 3, 5, 7, 11, 15, 19 and 23, corresponding to visits V03 through V10. In the chemotherapy-containing groups, vaccination started alongside temozolomide cycles, whereas in patients who had radiotherapy alone it started 4-6 weeks after radiotherapy. The roughly 30 treated patients were roughly 60% male and around 40% female, with a mean age of around 40 years. Prior to enrollment, standard therapy consisting of radiotherapy alone, temozolomide alone, or radiochemotherapy with temozolomide had been administered to patients, with the combination being received by most patients. Peripheral blood samples were drawn at six visits, namely V03 (baseline), V05, V07, V10, V12 and V13. For exploratory analyses, longitudinal TCRB deep sequencing was carried out in approximately 25 treated patients wherever samples were available. The paper as a whole reports these results and caveats: Changes in the top peripheral T cell clonotypes picked up by TCRB sequencing did not appear to be linked to pseudoprogression. Vaccine-induced immune responses across multiple MHC alleles were detected in 93.3% of patients. Availability determined which PBMC samples were chosen for TCRB deep sequencing. The authors noted that analyses of patient blood samples could not be reproduced because of sample limitations.

Library method: the immunoSEQ multiplex PCR assay. Rearranged TCR beta chain sequences were amplified using the hsTCRB Kit according to the manufacturer's protocol. Sequencing of TCRB libraries was carried out on an Illumina MiSeq. For the original study's pipeline: The kit vendor's proprietary platform handled demultiplexing, trimming and gene mapping. What TCRdb holds here is the immuneACCESS table cut down to in-frame rearrangements. Part of the clones is not present; checked against another copy, under half of the missing clones reflect an unresolved V gene, and the others are unexplained. The DNA was the basis for D and trimming; V, J and clone size are from that table. This sample comprises roughly 34,000 clones, roughly 54% of them detected only once. The ten largest clones represent approximately 10% of the sample. Clipping removes 7 bases from V and 1 base from J, with 13 as the unmatched junction base count. Per the germline V gene (reference sequence), GTSNPN is the CDR1 and SVGIG is the CDR2. The CDR3 runs 17 residues from the cysteine to the phenylalanine. The kept DNA is CDR3 alone, 51 bases in frame from the first base.

Turning to this clone: It lacks a known antigen. It has no much larger one-base neighbor in the sample; base qualities were not kept.

The time point label for this specimen denotes: week 5, during vaccination. Each vaccine dose, consisting of 300 ug of a 20-mer mutant IDH1 peptide in Montanide, was administered subcutaneously with topical imiquimod. Newly diagnosed WHO grade 3 or 4 IDH1-mutant astrocytomas showing loss of nuclear ATRX were present in the donors. The samples were drawn from NOA16, a multicentre, single-arm, open-label phase I trial in Germany that tested a mutant IDH1 peptide vaccine in humans for the first time. Genomic DNA for TCRB sequencing was extracted from EDTA blood using the DNeasy Blood and Tissue Kit. The sequence was collected from a woman younger than 30 with glioma. The input for sequencing was PBMCs, taken from a glioma patient whose treatment included an IDH1 peptide vaccine. Rearrangement joined TRBV30 to TRBJ1-6, with 7 bases matching TRBD1. The CDR3 here reads CASGGQAGRSYNSPLHF. The nucleotide sequence reads as follows: TGTGCCTCGGGCGGACAGGCGGGTCGGTCCTATAATTCACCCCTCCACTTT.